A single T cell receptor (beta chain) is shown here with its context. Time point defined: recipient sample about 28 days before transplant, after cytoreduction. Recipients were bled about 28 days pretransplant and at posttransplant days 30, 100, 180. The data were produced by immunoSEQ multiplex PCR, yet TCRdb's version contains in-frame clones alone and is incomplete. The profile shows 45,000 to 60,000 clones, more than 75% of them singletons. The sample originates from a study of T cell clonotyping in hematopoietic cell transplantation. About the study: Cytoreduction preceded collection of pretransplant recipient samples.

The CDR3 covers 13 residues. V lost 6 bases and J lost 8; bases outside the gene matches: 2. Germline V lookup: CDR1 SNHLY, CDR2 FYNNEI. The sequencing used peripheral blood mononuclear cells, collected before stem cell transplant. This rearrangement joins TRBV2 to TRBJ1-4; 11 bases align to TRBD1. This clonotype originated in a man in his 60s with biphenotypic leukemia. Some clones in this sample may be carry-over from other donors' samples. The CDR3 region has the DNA TGTGCCAGCAGGGACAGGGGGCAGGAAAAACTGTTTTTT. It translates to CASRDRGQEKLFF.